This T cell receptor (beta chain) was sequenced for a study of beta chain features in type 1 diabetes. Study-level findings and limits: In type 1 diabetes patients, VDJ junctions had fewer insertions; deletions at these junctions were more frequent.

Note on this clone: What it binds is not known.

Germline V gives CDR1 SGHTS, CDR2 YDEGEE. CDR3 size: 16 residues. The V end was cut by 3 bases, the J end by 1 base, with 16 bases between. The whole isolated RNA underwent reverse transcription, so sequencing captured expressed TCRB transcripts. This table comes from immunoSEQ multiplex PCR, and its TCRdb copy is limited to in-frame clones, with some not included. The data contain about 140,000 clones, under 11% of them seen just once; the ten biggest clones take up under 1.5%. The receptor's source is a man between 18 and 35 years old in good health. Sample: naive CD4+ T cells from blood. V gene TRBV5-8 combines with J gene TRBJ1-1, with D perhaps TRBD1 (5 bases). The CDR3 region has the DNA TGTGCCAGCAGCTACAGGACGGGCAGAAAGAACACTGAAGCTTTCTTT. It translates to CASSYRTGRKNTEAFF.